What follows are 16 T cell receptor beta chains derived from one specimen sequenced in a study of CD8 T cells in ankylosing spondylitis. In TCRdb, the 5' RACE reads were re-called with MiXCR into one record per CDR3 protein. There are 200,000 to 250,000 distinct CDR3 sequences in the sample; over 9.5% occur only once, and 21% lies in the top ten. The specimen sequenced was blood, either unsorted or a sorted T cell fraction (not recorded which). These receptors came from a male donor with ankylosing spondylitis or in good health (not recorded which).

Ten or more counts support this clonotype. This chain uses TRBV19 with TRBJ2-2, with D perhaps TRBD2 (5 bases). This CDR3 region has 13 residues. CDR1 and CDR2 (germline): LNHDA, SQIVND (reference sequence). Between the trimmed V and J ends, which lost 1 base and 7 bases, there was a span of 7 bases. Written as DNA, the CDR3 is TGTGCCAGTAGTATAGCTGGAGGCGGGGAGCTGTTTTTT. Its translation is CASSIAGGGELFF.

The rearrangement links TRBV20-1 to TRBJ2-7; D remains unclear. Germline V lookup: CDR1 DFQATT, CDR2 SNEGSKA (reference sequence). V was clipped by 5 bases and J by 4 bases, with 15 bases between them. The CDR3 spans 13 residues. CDR3 coding DNA: TGCAGTGCTCCTTTAAGTGTTATGTACGAGCAGTACTTC. Translating gives CSAPLSVMYEQYF.

This clonotype was counted between two and nine times. J is TRBJ2-1 and V is TRBV7-9; TRBD2 matches 12 bases. The CDR3 consists of 17 residues. Germline V lookup: CDR1 SEHNR, CDR2 FQNEAQ (reference sequence). The J segment lost 7 bases and the V segment lost 4 bases, leaving 11 bases of the junction unmatched. The DNA of the CDR3 is TGTGCCAGCAGCTCTCCCCGACTAGCGGGGGTAGGTAATGAGCAGTTCTTC. Residues: CASSSPRLAGVGNEQFF.

At least ten counts were recorded for this clonotype. The chain couples TRBV5-1 to TRBJ2-7, with TRBD1 matching 12 bases. Germline V lookup: CDR1 SGHRS, CDR2 YFSETQ. This CDR3 has 16 amino acids. The V and J ends lost 0 bases and 7 bases, in that order; junction bases with no gene match: 8. The CDR3 region is CASSLDSGQGAFEQYF. For the CDR3, the DNA is TGCGCCAGCAGCTTGGATTCGGGACAGGGGGCGTTTGAGCAGTACTTC.

This clonotype was found many times. J is TRBJ2-7 and V is TRBV5-1; possibly TRBD1 for D (5 bases). Trimming stripped 3 bases from V and 0 bases from J, with 10 bases between. From germline, CDR1 is SGHRS and CDR2 YFSETQ. CDR3 length: 14 residues. The DNA of the CDR3 is TGCGCCAGCAGCTCTGACAGTTTCTCCTACGAGCAGTACTTC. Amino acid sequence: CASSSDSFSYEQYF.

This clonotype has ten or more counts. This chain connects TRBV5-1 to TRBJ2-5; D possibly uses TRBD1 or TRBD2 (5 bases each). With 0 bases removed from V and 7 bases from J, the gap between germline ends came to 13 bases. Germline CDR1 SGHRS, CDR2 YFSETQ. This CDR3 has 14 residues. CDR3 in DNA: TGCGCCAGCAGCTTGGACTGGGACGTGGGGACCCAGTACTTC. Its translation is CASSLDWDVGTQYF.

This clonotype was detected many times. The rearrangement links TRBV5-1 to TRBJ2-1; no clear D. The CDR3 has 12 amino acids. The V and J ends lost 1 base and 5 bases respectively, with 4 bases between them. The germline CDR1 and CDR2 sequences are SGHRS and YFSETQ. CDR3 residues: CASSLRNNEQFF. For the CDR3, the DNA is TGCGCCAGCAGCTTGAGAAACAATGAGCAGTTCTTC.

This clonotype appeared a few times. The chain is built from TRBV20-1 and TRBJ1-6; D unresolved. The germline V gene has CDR1 DFQATT and CDR2 SNEGSKA (reference sequence). Trimming took 2 bases from V and 0 from J, leaving 14 bases between them. The CDR3 consists of 17 residues. For the CDR3, the DNA is TGCAGTGCTAGACCTCTAGGAGGGAGCTCCTATAATTCACCCCTCCACTTT. This codes for CSARPLGGSSYNSPLHF.

The gene calls are TRBV20-1 and TRBJ1-6; D perhaps matches TRBD1 (5 bases). The CDR3 runs 15 residues. Deletions cut 0 bases from V and 10 bases from J, with 16 bases between. In germline, CDR1 is DFQATT, CDR2 SNEGSKA (reference sequence). CDR3 in DNA: TGCAGTGCTAGAGATTGGGAGGGGTTAGGATCACCCCTCCACTTT. Protein product: CSARDWEGLGSPLHF.

This clonotype was seen a few times. The CDR3 DNA reads TGTGCCAGCAGCTTAGGCGTTAAGACTTCCTACAATGAGCAGTTCTTC. As protein: CASSLGVKTSYNEQFF. This rearrangement joins TRBV7-6 to TRBJ2-1; D not resolved. The ends were cut back, 1 base at V and 1 base at J, with 11 bases in the middle. Germline CDR1 SGHVS, CDR2 FNYEAQ. The CDR3 sequence is 16 residues long. Full variable domain (remainder filled in from reference TRBV7-6 and TRBJ2-1): GAGVSQSPRYKVTKRGQDVALRCDPISGHVSLYWYRQALGQGPEFLTYFNYEAQQDKSGLPNDRFSAERPEGSISTLTIQRTEQRDSAMYRCASSLGVKTSYNEQFFGPGTRLTVL.

In this sample, this clonotype turned up a few times. The chain uses TRBV7-9 and TRBJ2-1; 9 positions match TRBD2. The V gene's germline CDR1 is SEHNR and CDR2 FQNEAQ (reference sequence). V gave up 6 bases and J gave up 3 bases; unmatched junction bases: 9. The CDR3 consists of 16 residues. CDR3 sequence: CASRGVERGVYNEQFF. CDR3 DNA: TGTGCCAGCAGGGGGGTGGAGCGGGGGGTCTACAATGAGCAGTTCTTC.

The rearrangement links TRBV7-2 to TRBJ2-4; tentative D call: TRBD2 (6 bases). Per the germline V gene, CDR1 is SGHTA and CDR2 is FQGNSA. The CDR3 runs 17 residues. Trimming cost V 0 bases and J 4 bases, with 16 bases left between them. The CDR3 nucleotides are TGTGCCAGCAGCTTAGCGCGGGGAACGACGCAAAAAAACATTCAGTACTTC. It specifies CASSLARGTTQKNIQYF.

Ten or more counts support this clonotype. V usage is TRBV2 and J usage is TRBJ1-2, with D tentatively TRBD1 (5 bases). Germline CDR1 and CDR2: SNHLY and FYNNEI. This CDR3 contains 14 residues. With 4 bases removed from V and 3 bases from J, the gap between germline ends came to 12 bases. This CDR3 reads CASSGGRLDYGYTF. CDR3 in DNA: TGTGCCAGCAGTGGGGGCAGACTCGACTATGGCTACACCTTC.

This clonotype was seen more than once but under ten times. It may be a read error: a sequence one base away is much more abundant. The chain combines TRBV5-1 with TRBJ2-5; TRBD1 might be the D (5 bases). V lost 7 bases, J lost 4 bases, and 17 bases lay in between. CDR3 length: 14 amino acids. Looked up from germline, CDR1 is SGHRS and CDR2 is YFSETQ. The CDR3 bases are TGCGCCAGCGCCCTCACAGGCCAGGGAGAGACCCAGTACTTC. Translating gives CASALTGQGETQYF.

In its sample, this clonotype was seen many times. The chain links TRBV20-1 to TRBJ2-7; D uncertain. Looked up from germline, CDR1 is DFQATT and CDR2 is SNEGSKA (reference sequence). Trimming stripped 0 bases from V and 7 bases from J, with 13 bases between. The CDR3 totals 13 residues. The CDR3 region has the DNA TGCAGTGCTAGAGATGCGAGGTTTGGGGAGCAGTACTTC. Protein: CSARDARFGEQYF.

The J gene is TRBJ2-2, the V gene TRBV2, with D tentatively TRBD2 (5 bases). This CDR3 has 12 residues. The germline V and J ends were trimmed by 8 bases and 7 bases, with 11 bases remaining between them. Germline loops: CDR1 SNHLY, CDR2 FYNNEI. CDR3: CASLSTSGELFF. The CDR3 nucleotides are TGTGCCAGCTTATCCACTAGCGGGGAGCTGTTTTTT.